The clone carrying this T cell receptor (beta chain) was picked up many times. No antigen is known for it. Notes on the study in general: Tumor memory CD4+ T cell TCR gene usage clustered with blood and lymph node memory CD4+ cells and lymph node naive CD4+ cells. Whole repertoires were not studied in the larger cohort, only one V-J beta rearrangement. Tumor Treg TCRs overlapped most with tumor naive CD4+ cells.

Constant-region reverse primers amplified full-length variable regions, followed by semi-nested Nested Universal Primer A PCR. TCRdb analysed the 5' RACE reads with MiXCR anew, one entry per CDR3 protein. This table has 40,000 to 55,000 distinct CDR3 sequences, roughly 22% appearing once. The CDR3 is 15 residues long. V lost 2 bases to trimming and J lost 0 bases, with 9 bases between them. CDR1 is SGHDT, CDR2 YYEEEE, per germline. Cells sorted as Tregs were CD4+, CD25+ and CD127-/low. The clonotype originates from a female donor with breast cancer. The sequenced sample was Tregs sorted from a lymph node. The chain recombines TRBV5-6 with TRBJ2-1; D is ambiguous. The CDR3, as DNA: TGTGCCAGCAGCTTTGGGTGGGGCTCCTACAATGAGCAGTTCTTC. Translation gives CASSFGWGSYNEQFF. The entire variable domain, with the rest obtained from reference TRBV5-6 and TRBJ2-1, is as follows: DAGVTQSPTHLIKTRGQQVTLRCSPKSGHDTVSWYQQALGQGPQFIFQYYEEEERQRGNFPDRFSGHQFPNYSSELNVNALLLGDSALYLCASSFGWGSYNEQFFGPGTRLTVL.